What follows describes a single TCR beta chain. This entry comes from a study of blood T cell repertoires in COVID-19. Study-wide context: Material from acute and convalescent COVID-19 was sourced from the United States, Italy and Spain. T cells, B-cell-depleted T cells, or PBMCs supplied cDNA or gDNA.

The authors' processing: For nucleated cells, counts were estimated from reference gene primer amplification. TCRdb's copy holds only in-frame clones and misses some; the assay was immunoSEQ multiplex PCR. V and J calls and clone size are as listed in that table; D and trimming were resolved from the DNA. The sample has 190,000 or so clones, about 83% seen once. The CDR3 length is 13 residues. Trimming took 4 bases from V and 6 from J; bases not matched to a gene: 5. Germline V CDR1 and CDR2: GTSNPN, SVGIG (reference sequence). The clonotype was recovered from a woman aged 18 to 35 who had recovered from COVID-19. Sequences were obtained from peripheral blood. The chain uses TRBV30 and TRBJ1-5; 8 nucleotides line up with TRBD1. The CDR3, as DNA: TGTGCCTGGACAGGGGGCGCGGGTCAGCCCCAGCATTTT. Its protein is CAWTGGAGQPQHF. Filled out from reference TRBV30 and TRBJ1-5, the complete variable domain reads SQTIHQWPATLVQPVGSPLSLECTVEGTSNPNLYWYRQAAGRGLQLLFYSVGIGQISSEVPQNLSASRPQDRQFILSSKKLLLSDSGFYLCAWTGGAGQPQHFGDGTRLSIL.